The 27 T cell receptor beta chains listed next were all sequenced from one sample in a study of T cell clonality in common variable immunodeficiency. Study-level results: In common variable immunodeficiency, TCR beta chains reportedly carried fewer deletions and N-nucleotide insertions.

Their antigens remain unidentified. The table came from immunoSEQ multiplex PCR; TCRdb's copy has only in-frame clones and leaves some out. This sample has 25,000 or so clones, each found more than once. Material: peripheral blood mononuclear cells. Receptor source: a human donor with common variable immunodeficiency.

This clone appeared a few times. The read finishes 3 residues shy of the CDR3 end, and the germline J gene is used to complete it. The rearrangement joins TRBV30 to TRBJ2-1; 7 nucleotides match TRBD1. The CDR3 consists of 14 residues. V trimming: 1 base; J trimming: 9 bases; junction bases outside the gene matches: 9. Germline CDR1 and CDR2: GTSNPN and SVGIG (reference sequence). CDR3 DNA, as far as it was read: TGTGCCTGGAGTGGAAGATGGACAGGCCTTGAG. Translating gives CAWSGRWTGLE. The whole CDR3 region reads CAWSGRWTGLEQFF.

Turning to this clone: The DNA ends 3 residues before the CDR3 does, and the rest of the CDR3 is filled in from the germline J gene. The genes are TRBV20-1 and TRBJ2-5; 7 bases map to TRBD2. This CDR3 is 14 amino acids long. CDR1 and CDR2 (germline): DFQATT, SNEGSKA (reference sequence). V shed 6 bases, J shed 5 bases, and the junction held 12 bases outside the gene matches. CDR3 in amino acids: CSATPPGGFETQYF. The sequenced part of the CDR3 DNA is TGCAGTGCGACCCCGCCGGGGGGTTTCGAGACC.

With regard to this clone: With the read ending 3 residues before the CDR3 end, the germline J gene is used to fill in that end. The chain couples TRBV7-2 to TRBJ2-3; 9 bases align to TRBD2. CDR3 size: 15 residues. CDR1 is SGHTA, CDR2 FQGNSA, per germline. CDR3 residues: CASSLTAGGLYAQYF. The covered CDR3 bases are TGTGCCAGCAGCTTAACCGCGGGAGGGCTCTACGCG.

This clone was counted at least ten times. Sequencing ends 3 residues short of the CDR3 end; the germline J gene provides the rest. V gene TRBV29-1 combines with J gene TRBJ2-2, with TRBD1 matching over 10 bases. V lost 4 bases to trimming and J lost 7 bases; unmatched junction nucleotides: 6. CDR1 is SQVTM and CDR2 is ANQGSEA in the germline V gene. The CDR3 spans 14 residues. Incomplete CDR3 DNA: TGCAGCGTTGGCCGGGACAGGGGTAACGGGGAG. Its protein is CSVGRDRGNGE. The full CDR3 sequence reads CSVGRDRGNGELFF.

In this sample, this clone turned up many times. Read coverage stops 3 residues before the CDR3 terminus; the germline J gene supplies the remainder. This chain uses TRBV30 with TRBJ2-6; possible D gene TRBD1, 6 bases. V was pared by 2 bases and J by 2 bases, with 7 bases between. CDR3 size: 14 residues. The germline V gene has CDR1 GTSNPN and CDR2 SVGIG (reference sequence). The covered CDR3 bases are TGTGCCTGGAGTAGGGGGACTGGGGCCAACGTC. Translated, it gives CAWSRGTGANV. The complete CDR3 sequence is CAWSRGTGANVLTF.

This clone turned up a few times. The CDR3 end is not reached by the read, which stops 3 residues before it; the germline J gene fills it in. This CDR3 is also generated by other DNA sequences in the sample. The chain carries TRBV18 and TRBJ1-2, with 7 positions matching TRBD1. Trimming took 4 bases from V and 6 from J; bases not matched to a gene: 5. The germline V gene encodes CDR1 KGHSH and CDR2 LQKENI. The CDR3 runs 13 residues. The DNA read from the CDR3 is TGTGCCAGCTCACGACAGGGAGGTGATGGC. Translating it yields CASSRQGGDG. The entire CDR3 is CASSRQGGDGYTF.

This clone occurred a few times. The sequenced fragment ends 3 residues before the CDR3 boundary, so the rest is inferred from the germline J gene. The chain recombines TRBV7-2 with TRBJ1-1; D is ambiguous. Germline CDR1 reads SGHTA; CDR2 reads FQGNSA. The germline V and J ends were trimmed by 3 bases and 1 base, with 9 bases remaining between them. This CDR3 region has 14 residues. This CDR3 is CASSLTNSNTEAFF. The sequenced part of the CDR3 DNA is TGTGCCAGCAGCTTGACTAATTCGAACACTGAA.

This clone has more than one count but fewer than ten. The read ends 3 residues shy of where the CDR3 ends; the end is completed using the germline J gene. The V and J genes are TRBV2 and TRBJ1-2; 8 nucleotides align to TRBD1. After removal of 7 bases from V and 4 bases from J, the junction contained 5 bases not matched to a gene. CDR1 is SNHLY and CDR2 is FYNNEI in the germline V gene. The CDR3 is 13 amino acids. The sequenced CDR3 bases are TGTGCCAGCAATCGGGACAGGAGCTATGGC. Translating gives CASNRDRSYG. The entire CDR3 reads CASNRDRSYGYTF. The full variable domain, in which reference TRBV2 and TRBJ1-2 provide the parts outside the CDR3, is EPEVTQTPSHQVTQMGQEVILRCVPISNHLYFYWYRQILGQKVEFLVSFYNNEISEKSEIFDDQFSVERPDGSNFTLKIRSTKLEDSAMYFCASNRDRSYGYTFGSGTRLTVV.

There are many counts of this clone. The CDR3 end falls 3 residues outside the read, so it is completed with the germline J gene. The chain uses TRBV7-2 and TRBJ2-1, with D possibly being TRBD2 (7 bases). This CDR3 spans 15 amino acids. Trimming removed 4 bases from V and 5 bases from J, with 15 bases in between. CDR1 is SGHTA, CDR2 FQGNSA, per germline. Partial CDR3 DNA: TGTGCCAGCAGCTCGGGGGGCGGGTATAACAATGAG. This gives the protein CASSSGGGYNNE. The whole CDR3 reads CASSSGGGYNNEQFF.

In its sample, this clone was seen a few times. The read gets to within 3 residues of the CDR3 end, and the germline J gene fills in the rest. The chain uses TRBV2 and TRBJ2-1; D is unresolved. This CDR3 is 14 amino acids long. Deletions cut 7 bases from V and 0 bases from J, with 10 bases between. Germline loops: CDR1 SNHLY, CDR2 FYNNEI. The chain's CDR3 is CASKRSSSYNEQFF. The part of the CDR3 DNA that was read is TGTGCCAGCAAAAGGTCGAGCTCCTACAATGAG.

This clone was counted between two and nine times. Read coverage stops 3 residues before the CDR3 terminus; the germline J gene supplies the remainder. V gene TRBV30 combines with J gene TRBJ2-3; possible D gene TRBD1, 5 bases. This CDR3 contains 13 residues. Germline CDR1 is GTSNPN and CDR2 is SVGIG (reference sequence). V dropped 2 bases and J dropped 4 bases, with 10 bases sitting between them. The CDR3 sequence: CAWSPGSPDTQYF. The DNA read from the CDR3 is TGTGCCTGGAGTCCAGGGTCTCCAGATACG.

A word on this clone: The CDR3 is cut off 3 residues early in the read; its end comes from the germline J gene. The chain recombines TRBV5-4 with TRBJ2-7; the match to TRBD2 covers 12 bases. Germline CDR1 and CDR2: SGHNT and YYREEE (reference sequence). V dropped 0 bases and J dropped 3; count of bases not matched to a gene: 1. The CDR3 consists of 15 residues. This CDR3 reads CASSLGLAGDYEQYF. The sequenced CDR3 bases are TGTGCCAGCAGCTTGGGACTAGCGGGAGACTACGAG.

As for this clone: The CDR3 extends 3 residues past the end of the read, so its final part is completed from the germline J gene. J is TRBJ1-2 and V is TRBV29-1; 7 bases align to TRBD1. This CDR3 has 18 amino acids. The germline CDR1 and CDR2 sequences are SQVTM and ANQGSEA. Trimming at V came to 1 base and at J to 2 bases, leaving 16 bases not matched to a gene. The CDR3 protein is CSVEAIPLGQVGNYGYTF. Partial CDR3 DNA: TGCAGCGTTGAAGCTATCCCTCTTGGACAGGTTGGGAACTATGGC.

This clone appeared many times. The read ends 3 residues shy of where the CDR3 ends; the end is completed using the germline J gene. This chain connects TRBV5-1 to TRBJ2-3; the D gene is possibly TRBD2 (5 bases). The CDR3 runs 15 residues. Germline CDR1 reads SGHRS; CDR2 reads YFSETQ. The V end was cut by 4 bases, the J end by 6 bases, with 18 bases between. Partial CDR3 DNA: TGCGCCAGCAGCCTGGCCGTCCCGAGGGTTGATACG. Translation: CASSLAVPRVDT. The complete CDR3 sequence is CASSLAVPRVDTQYF.

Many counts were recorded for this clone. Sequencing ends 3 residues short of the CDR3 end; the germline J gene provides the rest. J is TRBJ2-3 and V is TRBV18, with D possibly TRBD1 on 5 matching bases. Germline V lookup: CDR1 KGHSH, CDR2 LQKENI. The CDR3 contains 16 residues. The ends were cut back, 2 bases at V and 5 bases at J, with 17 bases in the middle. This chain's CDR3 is CASSPATTREGDTQYF. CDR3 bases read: TGTGCCAGCTCACCAGCGACCACCAGGGAAGGAGATACG.

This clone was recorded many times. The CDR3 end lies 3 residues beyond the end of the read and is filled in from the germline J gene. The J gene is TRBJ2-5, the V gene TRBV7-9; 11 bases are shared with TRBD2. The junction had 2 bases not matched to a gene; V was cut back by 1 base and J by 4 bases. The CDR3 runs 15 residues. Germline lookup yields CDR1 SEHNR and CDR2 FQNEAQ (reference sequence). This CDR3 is CASSLGLAGGETQYF. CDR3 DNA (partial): TGTGCCAGCAGCTTAGGCCTAGCGGGAGGAGAGACC.

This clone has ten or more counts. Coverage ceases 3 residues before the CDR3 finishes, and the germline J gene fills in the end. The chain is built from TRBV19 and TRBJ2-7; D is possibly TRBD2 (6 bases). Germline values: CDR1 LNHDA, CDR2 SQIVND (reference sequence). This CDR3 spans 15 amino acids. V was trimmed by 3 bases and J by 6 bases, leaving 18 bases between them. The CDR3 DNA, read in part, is TGTGCCAGTAGTATGAAGGTGGACTACTCGTCCGAG. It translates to CASSMKVDYSSE. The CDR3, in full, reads CASSMKVDYSSEQYF.

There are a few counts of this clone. This CDR3 is CARPHGTGHYGYTF. The covered CDR3 bases are TGCGCCAGACCCCACGGGACAGGACACTATGGC. The V call is TRBV23-1, the J call TRBJ1-2; 8 bases agree with TRBD1. Read coverage stops 3 residues before the CDR3 terminus; the germline J gene supplies the remainder. TRBV23-1 is classed as an ORF, of uncertain function. Trimming at V came to 9 bases and at J to 3 bases, leaving 9 bases not matched to a gene. The length of the CDR3 is 14 residues.

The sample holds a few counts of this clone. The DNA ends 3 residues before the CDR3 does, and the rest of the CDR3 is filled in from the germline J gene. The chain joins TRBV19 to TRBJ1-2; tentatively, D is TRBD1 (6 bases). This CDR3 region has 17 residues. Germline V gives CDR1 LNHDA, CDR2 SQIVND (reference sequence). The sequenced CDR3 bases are TGTGCCAGTACTGCGGAGGCATCGGCACCGGGACATCGCGGC. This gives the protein CASTAEASAPGHRG. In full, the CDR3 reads CASTAEASAPGHRGYTF.

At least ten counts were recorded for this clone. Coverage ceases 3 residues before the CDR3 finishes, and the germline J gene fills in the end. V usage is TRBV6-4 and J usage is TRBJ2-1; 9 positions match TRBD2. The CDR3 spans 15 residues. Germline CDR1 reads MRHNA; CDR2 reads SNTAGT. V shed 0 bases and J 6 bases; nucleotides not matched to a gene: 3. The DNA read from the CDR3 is TGTGCCAGCAGTGACTCGATAGCGGGGGCCAATGAG. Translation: CASSDSIAGANE. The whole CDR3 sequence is CASSDSIAGANEQFF.

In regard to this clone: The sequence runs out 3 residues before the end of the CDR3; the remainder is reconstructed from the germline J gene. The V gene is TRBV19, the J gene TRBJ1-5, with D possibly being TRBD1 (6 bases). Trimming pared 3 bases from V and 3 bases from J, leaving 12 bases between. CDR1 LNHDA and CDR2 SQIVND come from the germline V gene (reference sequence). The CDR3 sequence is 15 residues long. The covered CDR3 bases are TGTGCCAGTAGTATGTGGGGACAAACCAATCAGCCC. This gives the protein CASSMWGQTNQP. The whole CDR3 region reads CASSMWGQTNQPQHF.

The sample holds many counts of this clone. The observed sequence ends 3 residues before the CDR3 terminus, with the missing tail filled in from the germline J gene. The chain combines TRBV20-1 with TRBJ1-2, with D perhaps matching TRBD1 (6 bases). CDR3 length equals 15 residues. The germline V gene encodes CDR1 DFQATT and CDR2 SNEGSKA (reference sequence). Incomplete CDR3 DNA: TGCAGTGGTAGTGCCACCGCCGGGACACCGGCAGGC. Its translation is CSGSATAGTPAG. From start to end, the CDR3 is CSGSATAGTPAGYTF.

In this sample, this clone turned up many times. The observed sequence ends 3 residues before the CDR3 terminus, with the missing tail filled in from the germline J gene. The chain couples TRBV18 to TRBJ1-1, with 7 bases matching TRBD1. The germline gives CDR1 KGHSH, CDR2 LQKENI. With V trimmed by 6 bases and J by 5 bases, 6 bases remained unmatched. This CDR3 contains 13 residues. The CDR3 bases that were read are TGTGCCAGCTCCCCCGGGACAGTGACTGAA. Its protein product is CASSPGTVTE. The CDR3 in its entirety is CASSPGTVTEAFF.

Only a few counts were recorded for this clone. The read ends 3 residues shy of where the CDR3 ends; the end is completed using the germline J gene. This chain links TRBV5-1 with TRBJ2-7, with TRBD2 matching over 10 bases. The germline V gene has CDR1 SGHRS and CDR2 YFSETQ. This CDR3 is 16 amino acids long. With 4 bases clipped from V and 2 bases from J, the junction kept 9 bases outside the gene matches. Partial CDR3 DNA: TGCGCCAGCAGCCTCGGTCCTCTAGCGGGAGCCTACGAG. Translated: CASSLGPLAGAYE. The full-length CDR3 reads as CASSLGPLAGAYEQYF.

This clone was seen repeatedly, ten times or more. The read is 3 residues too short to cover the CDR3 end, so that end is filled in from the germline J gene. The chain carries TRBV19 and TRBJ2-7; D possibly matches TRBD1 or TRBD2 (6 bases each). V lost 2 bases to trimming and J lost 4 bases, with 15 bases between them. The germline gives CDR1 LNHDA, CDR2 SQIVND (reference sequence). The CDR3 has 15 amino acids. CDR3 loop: CASSIKPTGGYEQYF. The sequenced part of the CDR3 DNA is TGTGCCAGTAGTATAAAGCCGACAGGAGGGTACGAG.

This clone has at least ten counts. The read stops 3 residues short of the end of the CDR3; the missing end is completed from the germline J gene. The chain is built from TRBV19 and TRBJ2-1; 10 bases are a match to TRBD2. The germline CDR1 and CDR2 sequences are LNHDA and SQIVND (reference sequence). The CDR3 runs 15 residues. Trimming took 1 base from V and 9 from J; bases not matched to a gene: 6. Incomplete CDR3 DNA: TGTGCCAGTAGTATAGGTGGACTAGCGGATCTTGAG. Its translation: CASSIGGLADLE. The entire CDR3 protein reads CASSIGGLADLEQFF.

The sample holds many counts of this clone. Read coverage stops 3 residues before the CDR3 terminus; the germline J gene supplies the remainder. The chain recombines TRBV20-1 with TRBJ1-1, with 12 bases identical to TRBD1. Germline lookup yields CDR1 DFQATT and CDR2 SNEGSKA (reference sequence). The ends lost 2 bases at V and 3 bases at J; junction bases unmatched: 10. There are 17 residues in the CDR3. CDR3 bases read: TGCAGTGCTAGACCCGCCGGGACAGGGGGCGCGGACACTGAA. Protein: CSARPAGTGGADTE. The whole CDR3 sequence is CSARPAGTGGADTEAFF.